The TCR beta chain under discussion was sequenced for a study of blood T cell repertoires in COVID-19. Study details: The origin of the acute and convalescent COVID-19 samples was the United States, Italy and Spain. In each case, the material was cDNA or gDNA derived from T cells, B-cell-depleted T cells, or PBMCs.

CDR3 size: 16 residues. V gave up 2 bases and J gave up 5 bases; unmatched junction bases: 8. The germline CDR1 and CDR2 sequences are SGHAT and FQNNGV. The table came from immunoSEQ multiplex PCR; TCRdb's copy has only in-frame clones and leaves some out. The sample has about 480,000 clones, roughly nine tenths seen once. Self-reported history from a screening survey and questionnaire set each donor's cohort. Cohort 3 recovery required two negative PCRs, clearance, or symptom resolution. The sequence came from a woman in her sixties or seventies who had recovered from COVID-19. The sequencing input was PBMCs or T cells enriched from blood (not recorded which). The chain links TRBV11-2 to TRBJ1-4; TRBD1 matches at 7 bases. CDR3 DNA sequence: TGTGCCAGCAGCTTAAGTATAGGGACAGTCAATGAAAAACTGTTTTTT. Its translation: CASSLSIGTVNEKLFF.